A single sample is the source of the 24 T cell receptor beta chains below, sequenced in a study of long-term antiretroviral therapy in people with HIV. A v3.0 immunoSEQ assay was performed at survey level. Sequencing was performed with immunoSEQ multiplex PCR; in TCRdb, only in-frame clones are kept and a portion is missing. The sample consists of 24,000 or so clones, about 77% of them appearing once. The starting material was unsorted PBMCs, obtained 0.5 years after starting antiretroviral therapy. These receptor sequences come from a woman aged 40 to 50 with HIV.

This chain joins TRBV7-2 and TRBJ2-3, with 8 nucleotides matching TRBD1. CDR1 and CDR2 from the germline V gene are SGHTA and FQGNSA. The CDR3 runs to 17 residues. Trimming at V came to 5 bases and at J to 3 bases, leaving 13 bases not matched to a gene. The CDR3 here is CASSKRTGSLGTDTQYF. CDR3 DNA: TGTGCCAGCAGCAAACGGACAGGGAGTTTAGGGACAGATACGCAGTATTTT.

The chain links TRBV23-1 to TRBJ2-7; TRBD2 agrees at 7 bases. TRBV23-1 has ORF status, its function being uncertain. The V gene end was trimmed by 3 bases and the J gene end by 3 bases; junction bases not matched to a gene: 8. CDR3 length: 15 residues. This CDR3 reads CASSHPRGGFYEQYF. For the CDR3, the DNA is TGCGCCAGCAGTCACCCGCGCGGGGGTTTCTACGAGCAGTACTTC.

The rearrangement links TRBV28 to TRBJ2-7; 8 bases are a match to TRBD1. Germline V gene sequence: CDR1 MDHEN, CDR2 SYDVKM. The CDR3 runs to 15 residues. J was trimmed by 0 bases and V by 6 bases; bases with no gene match: 7. The CDR3 region is CASRITGGSSYEQYF. In DNA, the CDR3 is TGTGCCAGCAGAATTACAGGGGGGAGCTCCTACGAGCAGTACTTC.

This clone was detected once. The V and J genes are TRBV9 and TRBJ2-3; D perhaps matches TRBD1 (6 bases). Trimming pared 2 bases from V and 2 bases from J, leaving 9 bases between. Germline loops: CDR1 SGDLS, CDR2 YYNGEE. The CDR3 extends over 14 amino acids. CDR3 region: CASSVWGPTDTQYF. CDR3 nucleotide sequence: TGTGCCAGCAGCGTTTGGGGGCCCACAGATACGCAGTATTTT.

This chain joins TRBV7-9 and TRBJ2-1; 8 bases match TRBD1. V lost 5 bases to trimming and J lost 4 bases; unmatched junction nucleotides: 4. This CDR3 contains 14 residues. Germline lookup yields CDR1 SEHNR and CDR2 FQNEAQ (reference sequence). This chain's CDR3 is CASSQGAGYNEQFF. The CDR3 bases are TGTGCCAGCAGCCAGGGGGCCGGATACAATGAGCAGTTCTTC. The full variable domain, completed using reference TRBV7-9 and TRBJ2-1, is DTGVSQNPRHKITKRGQNVTFRCDPISEHNRLYWYRQTLGQGPEFLTYFQNEAQLEKSRLLSDRFSAERPKGSFSTLEIQRTEQGDSAMYLCASSQGAGYNEQFFGPGTRLTVL.

The chain combines TRBV9 with TRBJ1-3; D is unresolved. V lost 0 bases and J 0 bases, leaving 4 bases between the germline ends. This CDR3 is built from 14 residues. Germline assignment: CDR1 SGDLS and CDR2 YYNGEE. CDR3 amino acids: CASSVDLSGNTIYF. The CDR3, as DNA: TGTGCCAGCAGCGTAGACCTCTCTGGAAACACCATATATTTT.

The rearrangement joins TRBV4-3 to TRBJ1-1; D call uncertain. The CDR3 is 15 amino acids. CDR1 LGHNA and CDR2 YSLEER come from the germline V gene. Deletions cut 1 base from V and 4 bases from J, with 13 bases between. The CDR3 reads CASSQGVFTFTEAFF. In DNA, the CDR3 is TGCGCCAGCAGCCAAGGGGTATTTACCTTCACTGAAGCTTTCTTT.

The CDR3 DNA reads as TGTGCCAGCAGTTTATTGGGTAGGCCTGAAGCTTTCTTT. Its translation is CASSLLGRPEAFF. The J gene is TRBJ1-1, the V gene TRBV28, with D uncertain. Trimming removed 1 base at V and 6 bases at J, with 9 bases between. Germline V gives CDR1 MDHEN, CDR2 SYDVKM. This CDR3 spans 13 amino acids.

The chain combines TRBV5-4 with TRBJ1-1, with 7 nucleotides matching TRBD1. Trimming took 4 bases from V and 1 from J; bases not matched to a gene: 7. CDR1 is SGHNT, CDR2 YYREEE, per germline (reference sequence). The CDR3 is 15 residues long. CDR3 DNA: TGTGCCAGCAGCCCCCGACAGGGTTCGAACACTGAAGCTTTCTTT. Encoded protein: CASSPRQGSNTEAFF.

This CDR3 reads CASSPQRGGGNTGELFF. In nucleotides, the CDR3 is TGTGCCAGCAGCCCCCAACGAGGCGGGGGGAATACCGGGGAGCTGTTTTTT. V gene TRBV11-2 combines with J gene TRBJ2-2; 8 bases line up with TRBD2. The CDR3 length is 17 residues. The V and J ends lost 5 bases and 5 bases, in that order; junction bases with no gene match: 13. Germline assignment: CDR1 SGHAT and CDR2 FQNNGV.

The rearrangement joins TRBV19 to TRBJ2-2; D may be TRBD2 (5 bases). The V and J ends lost 11 bases and 4 bases respectively, with 14 bases between them. The CDR3 loop spans 13 amino acids. Germline V CDR1 and CDR2: LNHDA, SQIVND (reference sequence). CDR3: CAARTGSTGELFF. CDR3 nucleotides: TGTGCCGCAAGGACGGGGAGCACCGGGGAGCTGTTTTTT.

V is TRBV7-9 and J is TRBJ2-7; no clear D. This CDR3 region has 14 residues. Deletions cut 1 base from V and 2 bases from J, with 9 bases between. The germline CDR1 and CDR2 sequences are SEHNR and FQNEAQ (reference sequence). CDR3 sequence (DNA): TGTGCCAGCAGCTTAGTTACAGCACCCTACGAGCAGTACTTC. Translated: CASSLVTAPYEQYF. Looking up the rest from reference TRBV7-9 and TRBJ2-7 gives the full variable domain: DTGVSQNPRHKITKRGQNVTFRCDPISEHNRLYWYRQTLGQGPEFLTYFQNEAQLEKSRLLSDRFSAERPKGSFSTLEIQRTEQGDSAMYLCASSLVTAPYEQYFGPGTRLTVT.

The table lists this clone with a few counts. The CDR3 nucleotides read TGTGCCAGCAGGGGGGAGTGGCAGGGTAACGAGCAGTACTTC. Its translation is CASRGEWQGNEQYF. This chain connects TRBV28 to TRBJ2-7; TRBD1 or TRBD2 may be the D gene (5 bases each). The germline gives CDR1 MDHEN, CDR2 SYDVKM. The CDR3 is made up of 14 amino acids. Trimming stripped 6 bases from V and 5 bases from J, with 17 bases between.

This chain uses TRBV29-1 with TRBJ1-1; TRBD1 is a possible D gene (5 bases). Trimming shortened V by 2 bases and J by 2 bases, and 9 bases separated the two germline ends. CDR1 and CDR2 from the germline V gene are SQVTM and ANQGSEA. This CDR3 is built from 13 residues. The CDR3 loop reads CSVERQGNTEAFF. The CDR3 nucleotides read TGCAGCGTTGAACGGCAGGGTAACACTGAAGCTTTCTTT.

The rearrangement links TRBV2 to TRBJ1-4; no firm D call. The CDR3 spans 14 residues. From germline, CDR1 is SNHLY and CDR2 FYNNEI. Between the trimmed V and J ends, which lost 6 bases and 3 bases, there was a span of 11 bases. CDR3 coding DNA: TGTGCCAGCAGGGGCGGGGTGGCTAATGAAAAACTGTTTTTT. The encoded protein is CASRGGVANEKLFF.

This clone was detected only a few times. CDR3 sequence (DNA): TGTGCCAGCAGTCTCCCCCCAGATACGCAGTATTTT. Translating it yields CASSLPPDTQYF. This sequence joins TRBV27 and TRBJ2-3; D is ambiguous. Germline V lookup: CDR1 MNHEY, CDR2 SMNVEV (reference sequence). The CDR3 contains 12 residues. With 5 bases removed from V and 4 bases from J, the gap between germline ends came to 7 bases.

This clone has more than one count but fewer than ten. The rearrangement links TRBV19 to TRBJ1-2, with TRBD1 as a possible D gene (5 bases). The CDR3 has 13 residues. Trimming stripped 1 base from V and 6 bases from J, with 9 bases between. Per the germline V gene, CDR1 is LNHDA and CDR2 is SQIVND (reference sequence). Written as DNA, the CDR3 is TGTGCCAGTAGTATAGTAGAGGGGAATGGCTACACCTTC. This translates into CASSIVEGNGYTF.

This clone was seen a single time. The V call is TRBV7-2, the J call TRBJ2-2, with D unclear. V gave up 2 bases and J gave up 4 bases, with 11 bases separating them. CDR3 size: 15 residues. Germline CDR1 SGHTA, CDR2 FQGNSA. The CDR3 DNA is TGTGCCAGCAGCTTAACGATCTCGGGCACCGGGGAGCTGTTTTTT. Protein sequence: CASSLTISGTGELFF.

This chain links TRBV27 with TRBJ1-5; the D is unclear. Germline CDR1 reads MNHEY; CDR2 reads SMNVEV (reference sequence). The CDR3 runs to 13 residues. V lost 0 bases and J lost 5, with 5 bases in between. DNA of the CDR3: TGTGCCAGCAGTTTATCGGCGGATCAGCCCCAGCATTTT. This codes for CASSLSADQPQHF.

The chain is built from TRBV19 and TRBJ1-5; no firm D call. CDR1 LNHDA and CDR2 SQIVND come from the germline V gene (reference sequence). Deletions cut 1 base from V and 0 bases from J, with 10 bases between. The CDR3 runs to 16 residues. Here the CDR3 DNA reads TGTGCCAGTAGTATAGGACGGCCCGATAGCAATCAGCCCCAGCATTTT. It is translated as CASSIGRPDSNQPQHF.

This clone was seen once. The CDR3 DNA sequence: TGTGCCATCAGTGATCCTCAAGAGACCCAGTACTTC. Translated: CAISDPQETQYF. The V gene is TRBV10-3, the J gene TRBJ2-5; D remains ambiguous. The CDR3 runs to 12 residues. Trimming took 3 bases from V and 2 from J, leaving 4 bases between them. In germline, CDR1 is ENHRY, CDR2 SYGVKD.

This sequence joins TRBV28 and TRBJ1-3; the match to TRBD1 covers 9 bases. The V segment lost 4 bases and the J segment 2 bases; nucleotides outside the gene matches: 6. The CDR3 spans 16 residues. Germline CDR1 reads MDHEN; CDR2 reads SYDVKM. CDR3 loop: CASSSWDRATGNTIYF. The CDR3, as DNA: TGTGCCAGCAGTTCCTGGGACAGGGCAACTGGAAACACCATATATTTT.

This clone was recorded only once. V and J are TRBV27 and TRBJ2-3, with a weak D call TRBD2 (5 bases). Germline V lookup: CDR1 MNHEY, CDR2 SMNVEV (reference sequence). The CDR3 has 15 residues. Trimming cost V 6 bases and J 3 bases, with 16 bases left between them. This chain's CDR3 is CASRSGFSYTDTQYF. As DNA, the CDR3 is TGTGCCAGCAGGTCGGGGTTCTCTTATACAGATACGCAGTATTTT.

In its sample, this clone was seen a few times. The V gene is TRBV4-1, the J gene TRBJ1-6; D might be TRBD1 (5 bases). This CDR3 is 14 amino acids long. CDR1 is MGHRA, CDR2 YSYEKL, per germline. The V and J ends lost 1 base and 10 bases respectively, with 11 bases between them. CDR3 region: CASSQAGVGSPLHF. CDR3 in DNA: TGCGCCAGCAGCCAAGCGGGGGTTGGGTCACCCCTCCACTTT.